Here is one TCR beta chain with its context. Its antigen is still unknown. HCMV-specific IgG was detected in serum with a commercial ELISA kit to determine HCMV serostatus. Peripheral blood mononuclear cells were isolated from blood by Ficoll density gradient centrifugation. The run used an Illumina HiSeq 2000. 5'RACE template switching, by which a universal primer site and unique molecular identifiers were added, was used to make TCR beta cDNA libraries. cDNA synthesis was primed from the TCR beta constant segment and was followed by two successive PCR amplification steps. In the source study's methods: MIGEC was used to demultiplex reads and group reads by UMI, and MiTCR was used to assemble and quantify clonotypes. To exclude erroneous sequences, any TCR cDNA sequence not supported by at least two reads was discarded. The tcR package was used for downstream repertoire analysis, and clonotypes were matched between fractions using CDR3 nucleotide sequence together with V segment. VDJmatch was used to annotate antigen specificity against VDJdb, with one amino acid substitution allowed in CDR3. Once TCRdb had reprocessed the reads, it stored one entry per CDR3 protein sequence and supplied no DNA. For this entry, the V and J calls and clone size follow TCRdb and not the study's own pipeline. This sample's table carries 450,000 to 600,000 distinct CDR3 sequences. The top ten constitute 3% to 4.5% of the sample.

This record belongs to a study of T cells expressing NK-cell markers (TCRdb year 2020). Concerning the study at large: TCR beta-chain repertoires were profiled in sorted CD3+CD56+NKG2C+, CD3+CD56+NKG2C- and CD3+CD56-NKG2C+ T-cell subsets from about 8 donors. Among the eight sequenced donors, seven were HCMV-seropositive and one was HCMV-seronegative. Randomly selected healthy volunteers, three men and five women, were used as the eight sequenced donors. Libraries were sequenced as 2 x 150 bp reads on Illumina HiSeq 2000/2500, MiSeq or NextSeq.

Study-wide conclusions, independent of this receptor: In over 5 donors, the dominant CD3+CD56+NKG2C+ clonotypes were among the top 10 CD8+ clonotypes and accounted for roughly 1.0-7.5% of CD8+ T cells. Those dominant clonotypes were again the most abundant among CD3+CD56-NKG2C+ cells in four donors, at about 25-65%. It remained unclear whether the expanded NKG2C-expressing T cell clones were specific for HCMV antigens.

There are 17 amino acids in the CDR3, from cysteine to phenylalanine inclusive. The DNA sequence is not available. CDR1 and CDR2, per the germline V gene (reference sequence), are DFQATT and SNEGSKA. This chain is built from TRBV20-1 and TRBJ2-7; no DNA is available, so the TRBD1 call from TCRdb remains unchecked. Sequenced material: blood T cells: a sorted CD56 or NKG2C T cell subset, CD4+ or CD8+ T cells, or bulk PBMC T cells (not recorded which). The clonotype comes from a young man in good health. Donor details come from another sample of the same person, matched by shared clones. The CDR3 reads as follows: CSATSPGQGAIFYEQYF.